These 10 T cell receptor beta chains were sequenced from one sample in a study of spatial heterogeneity in lung cancer (dated by TCRdb to the late 2010s). What the study reported, not specific to this receptor: The tumor nonsynonymous mutation count correlated with the number of expanded intratumoral alpha and beta TCRs.

No antigen has been assigned to these receptors. Read against the paper, the sample's time point label means: sample taken at primary tumor resection. The library was obtained by 5' RACE. The sequencer was a NextSeq 500. TCRdb trimmed the raw reads at Q25, called clones with MiXCR and kept productive beta chains. Each entry is one CDR3 protein sequence, shown with its most common DNA and genes. This sample lists 3,000 to 4,000 distinct CDR3 sequences; approximately 6.6% were detected once. Around 19% of the sample is held by the ten biggest clonotypes. Sequencing was performed on lung tumor tissue, taken at surgery. The receptors were sampled from a male donor with early-stage non-small cell lung cancer.

This clonotype is classed as medium-sized. This beta chain is a stray read from a library made for alpha chains; its abundance is not meaningful. This chain links TRBV7-3 with TRBJ1-1; D uncertain. This CDR3 is built from 15 residues. The V gene lost 5 bases and the J gene lost 1 base, with 14 bases spanning the gap. Germline V CDR1 and CDR2: SGHTA, FQGTGA. CDR3 sequence: CASSVKLRGNTEAFF. The DNA of the CDR3 is TGTGCCAGCAGCGTCAAATTACGAGGGAACACTGAAGCTTTCTTT. The full variable domain, in which reference TRBV7-3 and TRBJ1-1 provide the parts outside the CDR3, is GAGVSQTPSNKVTEKGKYVELRCDPISGHTALYWYRQSLGQGPEFLIYFQGTGAADDSGLPNDRFFAVRPEGSVSTLKIQRTERGDSAVYLCASSVKLRGNTEAFFGQGTRLTVV.

This clonotype came up a few times. This beta chain came through as a stray read in a library set up for alpha chains, and its size says little. The chain uses TRBV11-2 and TRBJ1-3; 7 nucleotides match TRBD1. The CDR3 loop spans 16 amino acids. Germline V gene data show CDR1 as SGHAT and CDR2 as FQNNGV. Trimming removed 6 bases from V and 0 bases from J; junction bases left unmatched: 8. CDR3 in DNA: TGTGCCAGCAGTTCTGAAACAGGGGTCTCTGGAAACACCATATATTTT. Residues: CASSSETGVSGNTIYF.

Remarks on this clonotype: For a library built for alpha chains, this beta chain is a stray read; little rests on its size. The J gene is TRBJ2-7, the V gene TRBV3-1; 11 bases map to TRBD2. Germline assignment: CDR1 LGHDT and CDR2 YNNKEL (reference sequence). J lost 6 bases, V lost 2 bases, and 6 bases had no gene match. The CDR3 is made up of 15 amino acids. CDR3: CASSQLSGGAREQYF. CDR3 coding DNA: TGTGCCAGCAGCCAACTTAGCGGGGGGGCCCGCGAGCAGTACTTC.

This clonotype is labeled medium-sized. The size of this beta chain means little, since it is a stray read in a library made for alpha chains. This chain connects TRBV7-2 to TRBJ1-1; 7 positions agree with TRBD1. Looked up from germline, CDR1 is SGHTA and CDR2 is FQGNSA. The CDR3 sequence is 14 residues long. V lost 5 bases to trimming and J lost 4 bases; unmatched junction nucleotides: 7. CDR3 in DNA: TGTGCCAGCAGCCCTCAGGGGGATGCCACTGAAGCTTTCTTT. It encodes CASSPQGDATEAFF. Full variable domain (missing parts from reference TRBV7-2 and TRBJ1-1): GAGVSQSPSNKVTEKGKDVELRCDPISGHTALYWYRQSLGQGLEFLIYFQGNSAPDKSGLPSDRFSAERTGGSVSTLTIQRTQQEDSAVYLCASSPQGDATEAFFGQGTRLTVV.

This clonotype came up many times. The library was built for alpha chains, so this beta chain is an off-target read and its size means little. The chain combines TRBV20-1 with TRBJ2-1; 13 positions agree with TRBD2. The germline gives CDR1 DFQATT, CDR2 SNEGSKA (reference sequence). The CDR3 is made up of 17 amino acids. J lost 5 bases, V lost 5 bases, and 12 bases had no gene match. This chain's CDR3 is CSALPGTSGNWDNEQFF. CDR3 DNA: TGCAGTGCTCTTCCCGGGACTAGCGGGAACTGGGACAATGAGCAGTTCTTC.

This clonotype has ten or more counts. This beta chain is an off-target read within a library intended for alpha chains, so its frequency means little. The chain recombines TRBV4-3 with TRBJ2-1; the match to TRBD2 covers 14 bases. Germline lookup yields CDR1 LGHNA and CDR2 YSLEER. The junction had 5 bases not matched to a gene; V was cut back by 1 base and J by 0 bases. There are 19 residues in the CDR3. CDR3 amino acids: CASSQGLAGGSGSYNEQFF. CDR3 coding DNA: TGCGCCAGCAGCCAAGGACTAGCGGGGGGGTCGGGCTCCTACAATGAGCAGTTCTTC.

Turning to this clonotype: In a library made to pick up alpha chains, this beta chain is a stray read with a size that means little. The chain recombines TRBV2 with TRBJ2-6; 8 bases are a match to TRBD2. V dropped 5 bases and J dropped 8; count of bases not matched to a gene: 5. Germline V gene lookup returns CDR1 SNHLY and CDR2 FYNNEI. The CDR3 loop spans 14 amino acids. The CDR3 sequence is CASSTGGTPNVLTF. CDR3 nucleotides: TGTGCCAGCAGTACGGGGGGGACCCCCAACGTCCTGACTTTC.

This clonotype came up many times. This beta chain came through as a stray read in a library set up for alpha chains, and its size says little. This chain joins TRBV7-2 and TRBJ1-1, with D unclear. Trimming removed 4 bases from V and 4 bases from J, with 7 bases in between. Germline V lookup: CDR1 SGHTA, CDR2 FQGNSA. This CDR3 region has 12 residues. CDR3 nucleotides: TGTGCCAGCAGCTCCGTCGGCACTGAAGCTTTCTTT. Translated: CASSSVGTEAFF.

Regarding this clonotype: This beta chain represents an off-target read in a library built for alpha chains; its size is of limited meaning. The chain has TRBV7-9 and TRBJ2-5, with TRBD1 identical over 7 bases. V was pared by 5 bases and J by 3 bases, with 6 bases of the junction left unmatched. The CDR3 is 14 amino acids. Germline V gives CDR1 SEHNR, CDR2 FQNEAQ (reference sequence). In DNA form, the CDR3 reads TGTGCCAGCAGCACGGCAGGGACAGAAGAGACCCAGTACTTC. Protein product: CASSTAGTEETQYF.

By share, this clonotype ranks as medium-sized. This beta chain is a stray sequence in a library constructed for alpha chains; its clone size is not meaningful. This rearrangement joins TRBV5-1 to TRBJ2-7, with D possibly called TRBD1 or TRBD2 (5 bases each). The germline gives CDR1 SGHRS, CDR2 YFSETQ. The CDR3 is made up of 15 amino acids. Trimming left V 4 bases short and J 6 bases short, with 20 bases between. CDR3 nucleotides: TGCGCCAGCAGCCCAGAGGGGCTTGGATTAGGCGAGCAGTACTTC. Translating it yields CASSPEGLGLGEQYF.